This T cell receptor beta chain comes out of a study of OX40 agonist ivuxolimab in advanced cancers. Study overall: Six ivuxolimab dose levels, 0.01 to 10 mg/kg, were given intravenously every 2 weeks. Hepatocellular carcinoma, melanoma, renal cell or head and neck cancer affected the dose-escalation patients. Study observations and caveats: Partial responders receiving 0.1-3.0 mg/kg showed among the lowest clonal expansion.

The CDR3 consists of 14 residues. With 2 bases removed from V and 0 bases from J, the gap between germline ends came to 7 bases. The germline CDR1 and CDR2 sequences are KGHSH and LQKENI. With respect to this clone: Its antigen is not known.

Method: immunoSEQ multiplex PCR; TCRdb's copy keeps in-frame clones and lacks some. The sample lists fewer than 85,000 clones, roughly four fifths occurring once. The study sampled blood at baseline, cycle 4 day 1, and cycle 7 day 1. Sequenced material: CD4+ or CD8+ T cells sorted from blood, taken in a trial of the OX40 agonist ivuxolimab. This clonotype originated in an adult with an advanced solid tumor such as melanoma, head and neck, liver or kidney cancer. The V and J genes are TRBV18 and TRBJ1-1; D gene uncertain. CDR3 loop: CASSPVALNTEAFF. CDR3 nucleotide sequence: TGTGCCAGCTCACCAGTGGCCCTGAACACTGAAGCTTTCTTT.